What follows describes a single T cell receptor (beta chain). Its antigen remains unknown. This same CDR3 is encoded by further DNA sequences in the sample. This entry comes from a study of T cell responses to AZD1222 COVID-19 vaccine. Study-level results: Two AZD1222 doses significantly raised spike-specific TCR breadth and depth over controls. Close to half of all spike-specific TCRs reportedly target regions of the variants that are unmutated. Possibly, clonal diversity was underestimated; donors were largely white British and included more females.

Libraries were prepared by immunoSEQ multiplex PCR; TCRdb keeps only in-frame clonotypes and omits some of them. The table lists more than 140,000 clones, approximately 95% of them singletons. The CDR3 runs 12 residues. J lost 4 bases, V lost 9 bases, and 5 bases had no gene match. CDR1 is LNHDA and CDR2 is SQIVND in the germline V gene (reference sequence). This sequence was found in an adult in good health. The chain joins TRBV19 to TRBJ1-2, with 7 positions matching TRBD1. The specimen was peripheral blood, collected on day 0 of MenACWY control vaccination. For the CDR3, the DNA is TGTGCCAGCCGTCGACAGGGCTATGGCTACACCTTC. Protein sequence: CASRRQGYGYTF.